This T cell receptor beta chain is drawn from a study of blood T cell repertoires in COVID-19. Study-level information: Donors in the United States, Italy and Spain gave samples during acute or convalescent COVID-19. From T cells, B-cell-depleted T cells, or PBMCs came the material, which was cDNA or gDNA.

Authors' processing steps: Using reference gene primer amplification, nucleated cell counts were estimated. The method was immunoSEQ multiplex PCR; TCRdb's version includes in-frame clones alone and lacks a portion of them. V and J calls and clone size are as listed in that table; D and trimming were resolved from the DNA. Counted here are about 250,000 clones, approximately 86% occurring once; the ten biggest clones make up around 1.7%. The sequencing input was peripheral blood. The TCR comes from a woman aged 60 to 75 who had recovered from COVID-19.

CDR3 nucleotides: TGTGCCAGCAGTTTTGGTGGGGGTGGGGGCGGAGGCGAAGCTTTCTTT. It codes for CASSFGGGGGGGEAFF. The chain joins TRBV28 to TRBJ1-1, with D tentatively TRBD1 (6 bases). The CDR3 has 16 amino acids. The V end lost 3 bases, the J end lost 8 bases, and 22 bases lay between the germline ends. Germline V gene data show CDR1 as MDHEN and CDR2 as SYDVKM. Together with reference TRBV28 and TRBJ1-1, the CDR3 gives the full variable domain: DVKVTQSSRYLVKRTGEKVFLECVQDMDHENMFWYRQDPGLGLRLIYFSYDVKMKEKGDIPEGYSVSREKKERFSLILESASTNQTSMYLCASSFGGGGGGGEAFFGQGTRLTVV.